The clone carrying this TCR beta chain was seen a few times. Per the original methods: Amplification with reference gene primers provided the estimates of nucleated cell counts. Assay: immunoSEQ multiplex PCR; the TCRdb copy retains only in-frame clones and omits some. V and J calls and clone size are as listed in that table; D and trimming were resolved from the DNA. The sample has about 120,000 clones, under 85% seen once. The data were obtained in a study of blood T cell repertoires in COVID-19. At the level of the study: The United States, Italy and Spain supplied acute and convalescent COVID-19 samples. PBMCs, B-cell-depleted T cells, or T cells were the source of the cDNA or gDNA that made up the material.

The V and J ends lost 3 bases and 2 bases, in that order; junction bases with no gene match: 4. The CDR3 length is 15 residues. Per germline, CDR1 SNHLY and CDR2 FYNNEI. This chain uses TRBV2 with TRBJ2-7, with TRBD1 matching 10 bases. The material sequenced was peripheral blood. The receptor comes from a man aged 55 to 69 with acute or convalescent COVID-19. The chain's CDR3 is CASSDWGQGTYEQYF. CDR3 in DNA: TGTGCCAGCAGTGATTGGGGACAGGGGACCTACGAGCAGTACTTC.